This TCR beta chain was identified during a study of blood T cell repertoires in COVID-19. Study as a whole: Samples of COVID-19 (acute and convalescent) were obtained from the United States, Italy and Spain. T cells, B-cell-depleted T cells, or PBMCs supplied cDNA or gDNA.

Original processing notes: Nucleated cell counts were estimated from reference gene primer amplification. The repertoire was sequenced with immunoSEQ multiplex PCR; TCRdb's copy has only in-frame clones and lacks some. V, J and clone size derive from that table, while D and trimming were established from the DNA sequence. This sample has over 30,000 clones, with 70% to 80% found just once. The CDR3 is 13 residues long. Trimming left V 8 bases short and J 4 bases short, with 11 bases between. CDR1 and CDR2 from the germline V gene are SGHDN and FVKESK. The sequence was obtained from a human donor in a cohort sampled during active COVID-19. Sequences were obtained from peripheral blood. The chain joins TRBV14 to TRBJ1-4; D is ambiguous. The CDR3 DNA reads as TGTGCCAGCGGTAGGCACTATAATGAAAAACTGTTTTTT. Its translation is CASGRHYNEKLFF.